These T cell receptor beta chains were read from a single sample in a study of blood T cell repertoires in COVID-19. Sequencing was performed with immunoSEQ multiplex PCR; in TCRdb, only in-frame clones are kept and a portion is missing. The sample lists 180,000 or so clones; 80% to 90% were seen once. The sequenced sample was peripheral blood. These TCRs come from a man between 60 and 70 years old with acute or convalescent COVID-19. Both conserved end residues are part of each CDR3. D genes are given only for firm matches. The size entry is marked missing in some rows and otherwise reads once, few, many or a size class.

CDR3nt | CDR3aa | abundance | v_gene | d_gene | j_gene | len
TGTGCCAGCAGGAGACAGGGATCTGGGGAAGCTTTCTTT | CASRRQGSGEAFF | NA | TRBV2 | TRBD1 | TRBJ1-1 | 13
TGCGCCAGCAGCTCTGGGACAGGAGACATGAACACTGAAGCTTTCTTT | CASSSGTGDMNTEAFF | NA | TRBV5-1 | TRBD1 | TRBJ1-1 | 16
TGCGCCAGCAGCTTGCCCGGAACAGGGAACACTGAAGCTTTCTTT | CASSLPGTGNTEAFF | NA | TRBV5-1 | NA | TRBJ1-1 | 15
TGTGCCAGCAGTCCCTCTCGGGGTGGCTATGGCTACACCTTC | CASSPSRGGYGYTF | NA | TRBV28 | NA | TRBJ1-2 | 14
TGTGCCAGCAGCCTCCGGACAGGGAAGAGCTCCTACGAGCAGTACTTC | CASSLRTGKSSYEQYF | NA | TRBV14 | TRBD1 | TRBJ2-7 | 16
TGCGCCAGCAGCTTGGACAGGGGTCAGCCCCAGCATTTT | CASSLDRGQPQHF | NA | TRBV5-1 | TRBD1 | TRBJ1-5 | 13
TGTGCCAGCAGCAGAAACGGGGAATCTGGAAACACCATATATTTT | CASSRNGESGNTIYF | NA | TRBV2 | NA | TRBJ1-3 | 15
TGTGCCAGCAGTGATTCATTGACATATCCCAATCAGCCCCAGCATTTT | CASSDSLTYPNQPQHF | few | TRBV6-1 | NA | TRBJ1-5 | 16
TGTGCCAGCAGTTGGACAGGAGCGACTAACTATGGCTACACCTTC | CASSWTGATNYGYTF | NA | TRBV27 | TRBD1 | TRBJ1-2 | 15
TGTGCCTGGAGTGTAGGGGAGGACCTCCGGGAAAAACTGTTTTTT | CAWSVGEDLREKLFF | NA | TRBV30 | NA | TRBJ1-4 | 15
TGTGCCAGTAGTATAGGGGCAGGGCTCACAGATACGCAGTATTTT | CASSIGAGLTDTQYF | NA | TRBV19 | NA | TRBJ2-3 | 15
TGTGCCAGCAGCCCTGACTACGGGAGACCCGAGCAGTACTTC | CASSPDYGRPEQYF | NA | TRBV7-2 | NA | TRBJ2-7 | 14
TGTGCCACCAGTGATGACCTAGCGGGGAGCACAGATACGCAGTATTTT | CATSDDLAGSTDTQYF | NA | TRBV24-1 | TRBD2 | TRBJ2-3 | 16
TGTGCCAGCAGTGAGGCGGATGTGACCCAGTACTTC | CASSEADVTQYF | NA | TRBV2 | NA | TRBJ2-5 | 12
TGTGCCAGCAGTTCCACAAGACTATACGAGCAGTACTTC | CASSSTRLYEQYF | NA | TRBV27 | NA | TRBJ2-7 | 13
TGTGCCAGCAGTCCCCGTAGCTCTCGTGAGACCCAGTACTTC | CASSPRSSRETQYF | NA | TRBV28 | NA | TRBJ2-5 | 14
TGTGCCAGCAGTAGGGGCTCAGGTAGGGGGCCGGATACGCAGTATTTT | CASSRGSGRGPDTQYF | NA | TRBV27 | TRBD1 | TRBJ2-3 | 16
TGCGCCAGCAGCTTGGGGACTAGCGTGGGCACAGATACGCAGTATTTT | CASSLGTSVGTDTQYF | NA | TRBV5-1 | TRBD2 | TRBJ2-3 | 16
TGTGCCAGCAGCTCCGGACTAGGGCGCTACAATGAGCAGTTCTTC | CASSSGLGRYNEQFF | NA | TRBV9 | TRBD2 | TRBJ2-1 | 15
TGCGCCAGCAGCCCCGGGGGGGGAGTGCTCAATGAGCAGTTCTTC | CASSPGGGVLNEQFF | once | TRBV5-1 | TRBD2 | TRBJ2-1 | 15
TGTGCCAGCAGTTTGAGAGGGCCCAATCAGCCCCAGCATTTT | CASSLRGPNQPQHF | NA | TRBV27 | NA | TRBJ1-5 | 14
TGTGCCAGTAGTTCGGCGGGAGAGAACACCGGGGAGCTGTTTTTT | CASSSAGENTGELFF | NA | TRBV19 | TRBD2 | TRBJ2-2 | 15
TGTGCCAGCAGCTTGGGACTAGCGGGCACAGATACGCAGTATTTT | CASSLGLAGTDTQYF | NA | TRBV5-8 | TRBD2 | TRBJ2-3 | 15
TGTGCCAGCAGCTTACGGGAGGGCCACGAAGCTTTCTTT | CASSLREGHEAFF | few | TRBV7-9 | NA | TRBJ1-1 | 13
TGCGCCAGCAGCCCAGAGGCCATCAACACCGGGGAGCTGTTTTTT | CASSPEAINTGELFF | few | TRBV4-1 | NA | TRBJ2-2 | 15
TGTGCCAGCAGCTTAGACAGGGGCGGTGAAAAACTGTTTTTT | CASSLDRGGEKLFF | NA | TRBV7-9 | TRBD1 | TRBJ1-4 | 14
TGTGCCAGCTCACCAAGGGGAAATGAAAAACTGTTTTTT | CASSPRGNEKLFF | NA | TRBV18 | NA | TRBJ1-4 | 13
TGTGCCAGCAGTTACCGGGACAGGTGGAGCAATCAGCCCCAGCATTTT | CASSYRDRWSNQPQHF | once | TRBV6-2/TRBV6-3 | TRBD1 | TRBJ1-5 | 16
TGTGCCAGCAGTCCCGACTCGTCGGGTGGGAATGAGCAGTTCTTC | CASSPDSSGGNEQFF | few | TRBV2 | NA | TRBJ2-1 | 15
TGCGCCAGCAGTGAGACGGCTAGCGGGAGTTTAGATGAGCAGTTCTTC | CASSETASGSLDEQFF | few | TRBV10-1 | TRBD2 | TRBJ2-1 | 16
TGCGCCAGCAGTGACGGGGGTTCGATAGAGACCCAGTACTTC | CASSDGGSIETQYF | NA | TRBV10-1 | NA | TRBJ2-5 | 14
TGTGCCAGCAGCCCCCGGGGACTAAATCGCTACGAGCAGTACTTC | CASSPRGLNRYEQYF | once | TRBV5-4 | TRBD2 | TRBJ2-7 | 15
TGTGCCAGCAGTGGACGAGGCGGGGGGCTCTACAATGAGCAGTTCTTC | CASSGRGGGLYNEQFF | NA | TRBV6-1 | TRBD2 | TRBJ2-1 | 16
TGTGCCAGCAGTTTAGAGACAGGGGCATTGCGCAATCAGCCCCAGCATTTT | CASSLETGALRNQPQHF | NA | TRBV28 | TRBD1 | TRBJ1-5 | 17
TGTGCCAGCAGCTTTCAGCGGGGCGGGGGCTATGGCTACACCTTC | CASSFQRGGGYGYTF | NA | TRBV7-2 | NA | TRBJ1-2 | 15
TGCGCCAGCAGTCAAGCTGACAGTGCACCCAAAAACATTCAGTACTTC | CASSQADSAPKNIQYF | few | TRBV23-1 | NA | TRBJ2-4 | 16
TGTGCCAGCAGCCCTAGCGGTGGCCGGGAGCAGTTCTTC | CASSPSGGREQFF | NA | TRBV7-9 | TRBD2 | TRBJ2-1 | 13
TGTGCCAGCAGCCCAGAGGGCGCAGTCGTTGGAGGCTACACCTTC | CASSPEGAVVGGYTF | NA | TRBV7-9 | NA | TRBJ1-2 | 15
TGTGCCAGCAGCTTCGAAGGAGGGGTCGTCTATGGCTACACCTTC | CASSFEGGVVYGYTF | NA | TRBV11-2 | NA | TRBJ1-2 | 15
TGCGCCAGCAGTGAGTCGAACGGTCGAAATTCACCCCTCCACTTT | CASSESNGRNSPLHF | few | TRBV10-2 | NA | TRBJ1-6 | 15
TGCGCCAGCAGCAGACAGGAGAGAGGGTATGGCTACACCTTC | CASSRQERGYGYTF | NA | TRBV5-1 | NA | TRBJ1-2 | 14
TGTGCCTGGACTCCCGGGAGCTACAATGAGCAGTTCTTC | CAWTPGSYNEQFF | NA | TRBV30 | NA | TRBJ2-1 | 13
TGTGCCATCACCAAGGGGCCCTGGGACACTGAAGCTTTCTTT | CAITKGPWDTEAFF | NA | TRBV6-5 | NA | TRBJ1-1 | 14
TGCGCCAGCAGCCAAGACGCGGGTGCAATGGGGCCCCAGCATTTT | CASSQDAGAMGPQHF | NA | TRBV4-1 | NA | TRBJ1-5 | 15
TGTGCCAGCAGCTTAGAAGGCCAGGCGGGGGTTCCCGCTTTCTTT | CASSLEGQAGVPAFF | NA | TRBV11-1 | NA | TRBJ1-1 | 15
TGCGCCAGCAGCTTAAGGCCAGGACTAGCGGGAGCAGATACGCAGTATTTT | CASSLRPGLAGADTQYF | once | TRBV5-1 | TRBD2 | TRBJ2-3 | 17
TGTGCCAGCAGTTCCCCTAGCGGGAGGAGGGATACGCAGTATTTT | CASSSPSGRRDTQYF | NA | TRBV28 | TRBD2 | TRBJ2-3 | 15
TGTGCCAGCAGTCCAGTCGGAGGTATCTCTGGAAACACCATATATTTT | CASSPVGGISGNTIYF | NA | TRBV27 | NA | TRBJ1-3 | 16
TGTGCCAGCAGCCCGGGGTCAGGGGTCAGGCAGACCCAGTACTTC | CASSPGSGVRQTQYF | NA | TRBV3-1/TRBV3-2 | NA | TRBJ2-5 | 15